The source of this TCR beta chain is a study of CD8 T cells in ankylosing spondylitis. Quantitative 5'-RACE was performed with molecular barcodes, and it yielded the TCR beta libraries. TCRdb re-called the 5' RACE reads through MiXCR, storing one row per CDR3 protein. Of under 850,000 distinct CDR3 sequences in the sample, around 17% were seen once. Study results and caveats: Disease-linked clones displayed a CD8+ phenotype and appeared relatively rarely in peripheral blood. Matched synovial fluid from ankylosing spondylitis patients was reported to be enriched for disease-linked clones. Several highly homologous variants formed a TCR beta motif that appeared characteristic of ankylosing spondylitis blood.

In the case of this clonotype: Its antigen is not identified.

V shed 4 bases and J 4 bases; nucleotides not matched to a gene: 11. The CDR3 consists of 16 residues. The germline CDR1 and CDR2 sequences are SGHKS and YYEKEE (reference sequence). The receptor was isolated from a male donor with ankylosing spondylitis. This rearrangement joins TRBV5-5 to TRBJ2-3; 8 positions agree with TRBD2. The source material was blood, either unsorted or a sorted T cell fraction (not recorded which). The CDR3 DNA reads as TGTGCCAGCAGCCCGGGGGGGACCTGGAGCCCAGATACGCAGTATTTT. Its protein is CASSPGGTWSPDTQYF. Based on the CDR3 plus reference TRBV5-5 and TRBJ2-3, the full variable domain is DAGVTQSPTHLIKTRGQQVTLRCSPISGHKSVSWYQQVLGQGPQFIFQYYEKEERGRGNFPDRFSARQFPNYSSELNVNALLLGDSALYLCASSPGGTWSPDTQYFGPGTRLTVL.